This is a list of T cell receptor beta chains from one sample in a study of vaccination effects on CD4 cells after COVID-19. This table comes from immunoSEQ multiplex PCR, and its TCRdb copy is limited to in-frame clones, with some not included. The profile shows approximately 74,000 clones, around 74% of them singletons. These receptors have no known antigen. Sequencing used CD4+ T cells from PBMCs cultured with HCoV-NL63 spike peptides, obtained before COVID-19 vaccination. The receptors were sampled from a human donor who received a COVID-19 vaccine. The conserved cysteine and the conserved F or W are not part of the CDR3 here. Size tells how often a clone was seen (once, few, many) or the class of an expanded clone, and some rows leave it out.

v_call clone_size cdr3_aa
TRBV10-1 - ASSLQGARTDTQY
TRBV5-6 - ASSLVGTYQETQY
TRBV24-1 - ATSDLGTSGTDTQY
TRBV12-3/TRBV12-4 - ASSFFQGSGYT
TRBV19 - ASSKSDTLQETQY
TRBV25-1 - ASRDVAEQF
TRBV28 - ASSLTGSTNEKLF
TRBV3-1/TRBV3-2 - ASSHSDRNTEAF
TRBV14 - ASSHPGPQETQY
TRBV7-3 few ASSAAGDYGYT
TRBV29-1 - SVERWYEQF
TRBV6-5 - ASSYRTGGTNEKLF
TRBV21-1 - ASSARQGACTGELF
TRBV3-1/TRBV3-2 - ASSHTSAGTGSGYT
TRBV30 - AWSVGPGTNEKLF
TRBV5-1 - ASRISGSTDTQY
TRBV5-1 once ASSLALGASSYGYT
TRBV6-6 - ASTSTGSGTGELF
TRBV7-2 - ASSLDTYNEQF
TRBV9 - ASSVGGNNEQF
TRBV6-5 - ATRREGGDEQF
TRBV2 - ASSEGKFYGYT
TRBV2 - ASSPLGNTEAF
TRBV21-1 - ASSKGFQTGGANQPQH
TRBV11-2 - ASSSGVSWEETQY
TRBV11-3 - ASSGDGPEQF
TRBV5-1 - ASSLGGLEDSPLH
TRBV24-1 - ATSDSDYYGYT
TRBV19 - ASTTTPQGYGYT
TRBV10-2 - ASSEPYGEQF
TRBV24-1 - ATSDSQYNEQF